This TCR beta chain was observed in a study of graft-versus-host responses after intestinal transplantation. The germline V gene has CDR1 SEHNR and CDR2 FQNEAQ (reference sequence). The CDR3 is 16 amino acids. J was trimmed by 3 bases and V by 6 bases; bases with no gene match: 8. This clone was observed a handful of times. Profiled with immunoSEQ multiplex PCR; TCRdb holds only in-frame clones, not every one. The sample contains 15,000 or so clones, approximately 30% of which appear only once. Responder cells labeled with CFSE (around 200,000) were co-plated with irradiated stimulator cells labeled with violet dye (around 200,000).

This receptor was taken from a human patient who received an intestinal transplant. V gene TRBV7-9 combines with J gene TRBJ2-7; 13 bases are a match to TRBD2. This material consisted of alloreactive CD8+ T cells from a mixed lymphocyte reaction culture, taken before intestinal transplant. Subset: CFSE-low proliferating T cells sorted from approximately 6-day pre-transplant mixed lymphocyte reaction (GvH or HvG direction). This chain's CDR3 is CASSLGLAGDFYEQYF. The CDR3, as DNA: TGTGCCAGCAGTCTAGGACTAGCGGGAGACTTCTACGAGCAGTACTTC.